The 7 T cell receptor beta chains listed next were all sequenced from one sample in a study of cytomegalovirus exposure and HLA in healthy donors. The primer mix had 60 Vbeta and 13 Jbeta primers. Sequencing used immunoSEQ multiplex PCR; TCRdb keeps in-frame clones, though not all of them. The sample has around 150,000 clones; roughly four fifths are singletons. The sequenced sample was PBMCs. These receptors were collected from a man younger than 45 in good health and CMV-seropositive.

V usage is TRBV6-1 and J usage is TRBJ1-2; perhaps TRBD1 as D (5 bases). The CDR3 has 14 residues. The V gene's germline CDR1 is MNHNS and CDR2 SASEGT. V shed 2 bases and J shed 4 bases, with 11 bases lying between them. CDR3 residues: CASSEQGTVYGYTF. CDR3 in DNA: TGTGCCAGCAGTGAACAGGGAACTGTCTATGGCTACACCTTC.

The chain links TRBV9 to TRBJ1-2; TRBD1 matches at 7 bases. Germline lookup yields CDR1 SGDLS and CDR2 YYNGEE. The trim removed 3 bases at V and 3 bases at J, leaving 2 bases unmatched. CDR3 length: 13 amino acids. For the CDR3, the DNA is TGTGCCAGCAGCGGTACAGGGGACTATGGCTACACCTTC. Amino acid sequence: CASSGTGDYGYTF.

The CDR3 DNA reads as TGTGCCAGCTCACCCACTCAGCGAGAGACCCAGTACTTC. The encoded protein is CASSPTQRETQYF. The genes are TRBV18 and TRBJ2-5; D is uncertain. V was clipped by 3 bases and J by 4 bases, with 9 bases between them. This CDR3 comprises 13 residues. The germline CDR1 and CDR2 sequences are KGHSH and LQKENI.

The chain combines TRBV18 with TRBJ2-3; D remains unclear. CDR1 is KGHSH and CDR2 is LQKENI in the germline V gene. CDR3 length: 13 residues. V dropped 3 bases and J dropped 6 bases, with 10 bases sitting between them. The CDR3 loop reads CASSPPKEDTQYF. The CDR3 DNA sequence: TGTGCCAGCTCACCTCCAAAAGAGGATACGCAGTATTTT.

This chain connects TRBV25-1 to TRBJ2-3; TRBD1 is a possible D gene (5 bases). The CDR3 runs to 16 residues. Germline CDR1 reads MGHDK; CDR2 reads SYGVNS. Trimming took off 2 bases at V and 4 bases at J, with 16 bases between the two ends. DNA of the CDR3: TGTGCCAGCAGTGAAAGGCGGAGAAGGGGCTCAGATACGCAGTATTTT. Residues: CASSERRRRGSDTQYF.

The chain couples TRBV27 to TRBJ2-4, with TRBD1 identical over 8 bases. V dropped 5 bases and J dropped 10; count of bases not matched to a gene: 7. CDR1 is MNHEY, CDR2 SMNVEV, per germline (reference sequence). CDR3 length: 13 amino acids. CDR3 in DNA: TGTGCCAGCAGTCCGGCCACAGGGGGAATTCAGTACTTC. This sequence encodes CASSPATGGIQYF.

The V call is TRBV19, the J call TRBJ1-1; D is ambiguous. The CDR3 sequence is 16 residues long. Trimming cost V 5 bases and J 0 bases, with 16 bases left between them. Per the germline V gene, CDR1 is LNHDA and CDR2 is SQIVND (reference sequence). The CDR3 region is CASSSLSRGMNTEAFF. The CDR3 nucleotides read TGTGCCAGTAGTTCGTTATCTCGCGGTATGAACACTGAAGCTTTCTTT.